This T cell receptor (beta chain) was recovered during a study of shared clonotypes between healthy human individuals. The donor population consisted of healthy HIV-negative adults with no recent acute infections or vaccinations. On this clone: What it binds is not known. Other DNA sequences from this sample encode an identical CDR3 as well.

The study's findings and limits: Measured sharing among donors was expected to vary with sequencing depth. Tissues were not sampled, only blood, and their repertoires likely differ.

The CDR3 length is 12 residues. The V gene's germline CDR1 is KGHSH and CDR2 LQKENI. Trimming cost V 2 bases and J 3 bases, with 4 bases left between them. Only in-frame clones appear in the TCRdb table, and some are missing; sequencing was by immunoSEQ multiplex PCR. The repertoire holds more than 400,000 clones, with 81% as singletons. This clonotype was sampled from a middle-aged woman in good health. Some clones in this sample may be carry-over from other donors' samples. The rearrangement uses TRBV18 and TRBJ2-5; D is unresolved. Sequencing was done on a sample of PBMCs. The CDR3 DNA reads as TGTGCCAGCTCACCAGGCGAAGAGACCCAGTACTTC. Its protein is CASSPGEETQYF. Using reference TRBV18 and TRBJ2-5 for the parts outside the CDR3, the full variable domain is NAGVMQNPRHLVRRRGQEARLRCSPMKGHSHVYWYRQLPEEGLKFMVYLQKENIIDESGMPKERFSAEFPKEGPSILRIQQVVRGDSAAYFCASSPGEETQYFGPGTRLLVL.